This is a list of T cell receptor beta chains from one sample in a study of T-cell memory formation after mild COVID-19. From the 5' RACE reads, TCRdb called clonotypes with MiXCR, one entry per CDR3 protein. The sample has approximately 200,000 distinct CDR3 sequences; approximately 16% are singletons. What was sequenced was PBMCs or a T cell subset sorted from them (not recorded which). These receptors all stem from an adult woman who had mild COVID-19 (a few samples of this study predate the infection). Cell type and time point are not known. The CDR3 runs from the conserved cysteine through the conserved F or W. Fields, in order: CDR3 protein, CDR3 DNA, V gene, J gene, D gene, clone size. A D gene is named only where the DNA matches it firmly. Size is stated for part of the rows, as once, few or many counts, or as a class when the clone is expanded.

cdr3_aa: CASRGTGGPGELFF
cdr3_nt: TGTGCCAGCAGAGGGACAGGGGGGCCCGGGGAGCTGTTTTTT
v_call: TRBV12-3/TRBV12-4
j_call: TRBJ2-2
d_call: TRBD1
clone_size: NA

cdr3_aa: CSVRGGSGELFF
cdr3_nt: TGCAGTGTTCGGGGGGGCTCCGGGGAGCTGTTTTTT
v_call: TRBV20-1
j_call: TRBJ2-2
d_call: TRBD2
clone_size: NA

cdr3_aa: CASRPLLDTEAFF
cdr3_nt: TGTGCCAGCAGACCCTTGTTGGACACTGAAGCTTTCTTT
v_call: TRBV6-1
j_call: TRBJ1-1
d_call: NA
clone_size: once

cdr3_aa: CASGLSQGAADTQYF
cdr3_nt: TGTGCTAGTGGTTTGAGCCAGGGAGCGGCAGATACGCAGTATTTT
v_call: TRBV12-5
j_call: TRBJ2-3
d_call: NA
clone_size: few

cdr3_aa: CATGQGAKETQYF
cdr3_nt: TGTGCCACTGGACAGGGGGCGAAAGAGACCCAGTACTTC
v_call: TRBV24-1
j_call: TRBJ2-5
d_call: TRBD1
clone_size: few

cdr3_aa: CASETGGTDTQYF
cdr3_nt: TGTGCCAGCGAGACAGGGGGCACAGATACGCAGTATTTT
v_call: TRBV6-2/TRBV6-3
j_call: TRBJ2-3
d_call: TRBD1
clone_size: few

cdr3_aa: CSTSQGGATDTQYF
cdr3_nt: TGCAGTACATCTCAGGGTGGAGCCACAGATACGCAGTATTTT
v_call: TRBV20-1
j_call: TRBJ2-3
d_call: NA
clone_size: few

cdr3_aa: CASSRTSGTDTQYF
cdr3_nt: TGTGCCAGCTCGCGGACTAGCGGAACAGATACGCAGTATTTT
v_call: TRBV18
j_call: TRBJ2-3
d_call: TRBD2
clone_size: few

cdr3_aa: CASSLAAGQGLGGYTF
cdr3_nt: TGTGCCAGCAGCTTGGCAGCGGGACAGGGGCTCGGTGGCTACACCTTC
v_call: TRBV5-5
j_call: TRBJ1-2
d_call: TRBD1
clone_size: NA

cdr3_aa: CSAPPGTGGINYGYTF
cdr3_nt: TGCAGTGCCCCCCCCGGGACAGGGGGGATAAACTATGGCTACACCTTC
v_call: TRBV20-1
j_call: TRBJ1-2
d_call: TRBD1
clone_size: many

cdr3_aa: CASSQRSGGGYGYTF
cdr3_nt: TGTGCCAGCAGCCAAAGATCAGGGGGCGGCTATGGCTACACCTTC
v_call: TRBV3-1
j_call: TRBJ1-2
d_call: TRBD1
clone_size: NA

cdr3_aa: CASSIATGGYGYTF
cdr3_nt: TGTGCCAGCAGCATCGCGACAGGGGGGTATGGCTACACCTTC
v_call: TRBV7-9
j_call: TRBJ1-2
d_call: TRBD1
clone_size: few

cdr3_aa: CASSAPSGEQFF
cdr3_nt: TGTGCCAGCAGCGCCCCGTCCGGGGAGCAGTTCTTC
v_call: TRBV3-1
j_call: TRBJ2-1
d_call: NA
clone_size: few

cdr3_aa: CSVHRVDTQYF
cdr3_nt: TGCAGCGTGCACAGGGTGGATACGCAGTATTTT
v_call: TRBV29-1
j_call: TRBJ2-3
d_call: NA
clone_size: few

cdr3_aa: CASSNYRGGRDTQYF
cdr3_nt: TGTGCCAGCAGCAACTACAGGGGAGGGAGAGATACGCAGTATTTT
v_call: TRBV21-1
j_call: TRBJ2-3
d_call: NA
clone_size: few

cdr3_aa: CASSRAVGEKLFF
cdr3_nt: TGCGCCAGCAGCCGGGCGGTGGGTGAAAAACTGTTTTTT
v_call: TRBV4-1
j_call: TRBJ1-4
d_call: NA
clone_size: NA

cdr3_aa: CASTAGPTNEKLFF
cdr3_nt: TGTGCCAGCACCGCAGGGCCAACTAATGAAAAACTGTTTTTT
v_call: TRBV12-3/TRBV12-4
j_call: TRBJ1-4
d_call: NA
clone_size: NA

cdr3_aa: CASRPRTDHNEQFF
cdr3_nt: TGCGCCAGCAGGCCCCGGACAGACCACAATGAGCAGTTCTTC
v_call: TRBV5-1
j_call: TRBJ2-1
d_call: NA
clone_size: few

cdr3_aa: CASSSQTSGGTGELFF
cdr3_nt: TGTGCCAGCAGTTCTCAGACTAGCGGTGGCACCGGGGAGCTGTTTTTT
v_call: TRBV12-3/TRBV12-4
j_call: TRBJ2-2
d_call: TRBD2
clone_size: few

cdr3_aa: CAVWGQLTDTQYF
cdr3_nt: TGCGCTGTTTGGGGACAGCTCACAGATACGCAGTATTTT
v_call: TRBV7-6
j_call: TRBJ2-3
d_call: TRBD1
clone_size: NA

cdr3_aa: CASSYRDRINYGYTF
cdr3_nt: TGTGCCAGCAGTTACCGGGACAGGATTAACTATGGCTACACCTTC
v_call: TRBV12-3/TRBV12-4
j_call: TRBJ1-2
d_call: TRBD1
clone_size: NA

cdr3_aa: CASSFSGAPGYTF
cdr3_nt: TGTGCCAGCAGTTTCAGCGGGGCCCCTGGCTACACCTTC
v_call: TRBV12-3/TRBV12-4
j_call: TRBJ1-2
d_call: NA
clone_size: few

cdr3_aa: CASIRGETSVNEQFF
cdr3_nt: TGTGCCAGCATAAGGGGGGAGACCTCAGTCAATGAGCAGTTCTTC
v_call: TRBV2
j_call: TRBJ2-1
d_call: NA
clone_size: few

cdr3_aa: CASSPGVGSSTDTQYF
cdr3_nt: TGTGCCAGCAGCCCCGGGGTGGGGAGTAGCACAGATACGCAGTATTTT
v_call: TRBV7-2
j_call: TRBJ2-3
d_call: NA
clone_size: many

cdr3_aa: CASSDRDTGHSPLHF
cdr3_nt: TGTGCCAGCAGCGACCGGGACACAGGCCATTCACCCCTCCACTTT
v_call: TRBV12-3/TRBV12-4
j_call: TRBJ1-6
d_call: NA
clone_size: NA

cdr3_aa: CSARGFQGLPYEQYF
cdr3_nt: TGCAGTGCTAGAGGGTTCCAGGGGCTTCCCTACGAGCAGTACTTC
v_call: TRBV20-1
j_call: TRBJ2-7
d_call: NA
clone_size: NA

cdr3_aa: CSAGSGQGAYEQYF
cdr3_nt: TGCAGTGCGGGGTCGGGACAGGGGGCGTACGAGCAGTACTTC
v_call: TRBV20-1
j_call: TRBJ2-7
d_call: TRBD1
clone_size: few

cdr3_aa: CASSLQGGEQYF
cdr3_nt: TGTGCCAGCAGTCTCCAGGGGGGCGAGCAGTACTTC
v_call: TRBV6-5
j_call: TRBJ2-7
d_call: NA
clone_size: few

cdr3_aa: CASSLDQGNYGYTF
cdr3_nt: TGCGCCAGCAGCTTGGACCAGGGTAACTATGGCTACACCTTC
v_call: TRBV5-1
j_call: TRBJ1-2
d_call: NA
clone_size: few

cdr3_aa: CASSLVGVAGELFF
cdr3_nt: TGTGCCAGCAGCTTAGTGGGGGTCGCCGGGGAGCTGTTTTTT
v_call: TRBV11-2
j_call: TRBJ2-2
d_call: NA
clone_size: NA

cdr3_aa: CASSYYRYQETQYF
cdr3_nt: TGTGCCAGCAGCTATTACAGGTACCAAGAGACCCAGTACTTC
v_call: TRBV7-9
j_call: TRBJ2-5
d_call: NA
clone_size: few

cdr3_aa: CASSQVPGQGSYEQYF
cdr3_nt: TGTGCCAGCAGCCAAGTACCGGGACAGGGGTCCTACGAGCAGTACTTC
v_call: TRBV3-1
j_call: TRBJ2-7
d_call: TRBD1
clone_size: NA

cdr3_aa: CASTKDRNYEQYF
cdr3_nt: TGTGCCAGTACCAAAGACAGAAACTACGAGCAGTACTTC
v_call: TRBV2
j_call: TRBJ2-7
d_call: NA
clone_size: few

cdr3_aa: CSAKQDTDTQYF
cdr3_nt: TGCAGTGCTAAACAGGACACAGATACGCAGTATTTT
v_call: TRBV20-1
j_call: TRBJ2-3
d_call: NA
clone_size: NA

cdr3_aa: CASSLIQGNQPQHF
cdr3_nt: TGTGCCAGCAGCTTAATACAGGGCAATCAGCCCCAGCATTTT
v_call: TRBV5-5
j_call: TRBJ1-5
d_call: NA
clone_size: few

cdr3_aa: CSVKQRGAGEQFF
cdr3_nt: TGCAGCGTTAAACAGAGAGGGGCTGGTGAGCAGTTCTTC
v_call: TRBV29-1
j_call: TRBJ2-1
d_call: NA
clone_size: few

cdr3_aa: CASSPTGDTEAFF
cdr3_nt: TGTGCCAGCTCGCCTACAGGGGACACTGAAGCTTTCTTT
v_call: TRBV18
j_call: TRBJ1-1
d_call: TRBD1
clone_size: few

cdr3_aa: CATSRDAAGETQYF
cdr3_nt: TGTGCCACCAGCAGAGATGCGGCGGGGGAGACCCAGTACTTC
v_call: TRBV15
j_call: TRBJ2-5
d_call: NA
clone_size: few

cdr3_aa: CSVPKQDRSYGYTF
cdr3_nt: TGCAGCGTTCCCAAACAGGACAGGTCCTATGGCTACACCTTC
v_call: TRBV29-1
j_call: TRBJ1-2
d_call: TRBD1
clone_size: NA

cdr3_aa: CASSGGDRSYEQYF
cdr3_nt: TGTGCCAGCAGCGGGGGAGACAGATCCTACGAGCAGTACTTC
v_call: TRBV9
j_call: TRBJ2-7
d_call: NA
clone_size: few

cdr3_aa: CASGTGLGNEQFF
cdr3_nt: TGTGCCAGCGGAACGGGACTAGGCAATGAGCAGTTCTTC
v_call: TRBV2
j_call: TRBJ2-1
d_call: TRBD2
clone_size: many

cdr3_aa: CASSPVQGRYEQYF
cdr3_nt: TGTGCCAGCAGTCCTGTCCAGGGTCGTTACGAGCAGTACTTC
v_call: TRBV6-6
j_call: TRBJ2-7
d_call: NA
clone_size: few

cdr3_aa: CASSTNRRSYGYTF
cdr3_nt: TGTGCCAGTAGTACCAACAGACGTTCCTATGGCTACACCTTC
v_call: TRBV19
j_call: TRBJ1-2
d_call: NA
clone_size: few

cdr3_aa: CASSPTGDTDTQYF
cdr3_nt: TGTGCCAGCTCACCGACAGGTGACACAGATACGCAGTATTTT
v_call: TRBV18
j_call: TRBJ2-3
d_call: NA
clone_size: NA

cdr3_aa: CASSLGPYYEQYF
cdr3_nt: TGTGCCAGCAGCTTAGGGCCCTACTACGAGCAGTACTTC
v_call: TRBV7-8
j_call: TRBJ2-7
d_call: NA
clone_size: NA

cdr3_aa: CASSPRLSGEVYNEQFF
cdr3_nt: TGCGCCAGCAGCCCCCGTTTGTCGGGAGAGGTCTACAATGAGCAGTTCTTC
v_call: TRBV5-1
j_call: TRBJ2-1
d_call: NA
clone_size: NA

cdr3_aa: CASSAWGPVNEQYF
cdr3_nt: TGTGCCAGCAGCGCATGGGGGCCGGTCAACGAGCAGTACTTC
v_call: TRBV7-2
j_call: TRBJ2-7
d_call: NA
clone_size: few

cdr3_aa: CASSRELTYEQYF
cdr3_nt: TGCGCCAGCAGTAGGGAACTTACCTACGAGCAGTACTTC
v_call: TRBV5-1
j_call: TRBJ2-7
d_call: NA
clone_size: few

cdr3_aa: CAWRDRGRTDTQYF
cdr3_nt: TGTGCCTGGAGAGACAGGGGTCGCACAGATACGCAGTATTTT
v_call: TRBV30
j_call: TRBJ2-3
d_call: TRBD1
clone_size: few

cdr3_aa: CASSKRPTSGGSTDTQYF
cdr3_nt: TGTGCCAGCTCTAAAAGACCGACTAGCGGGGGGAGCACAGATACGCAGTATTTT
v_call: TRBV7-2
j_call: TRBJ2-3
d_call: TRBD2
clone_size: NA

cdr3_aa: CASGWDTDTGELFF
cdr3_nt: TGTGCCAGCGGGTGGGACACAGACACCGGGGAGCTGTTTTTT
v_call: TRBV3-1
j_call: TRBJ2-2
d_call: NA
clone_size: NA

cdr3_aa: CASSLGGLADYEQYF
cdr3_nt: TGTGCCAGCAGCTTGGGCGGACTAGCGGACTACGAGCAGTACTTC
v_call: TRBV5-5
j_call: TRBJ2-7
d_call: TRBD2
clone_size: NA

cdr3_aa: CASSAQGMNTEAFF
cdr3_nt: TGTGCCAGCAGCGCACAGGGGATGAACACTGAAGCTTTCTTT
v_call: TRBV7-2
j_call: TRBJ1-1
d_call: TRBD1
clone_size: NA

cdr3_aa: CASSRVGSYEQYF
cdr3_nt: TGCGCCAGCAGCAGGGTCGGGTCCTACGAGCAGTACTTC
v_call: TRBV5-1
j_call: TRBJ2-7
d_call: NA
clone_size: NA

cdr3_aa: CASSLRQGANEQFF
cdr3_nt: TGTGCCAGCAGTTTGAGACAGGGGGCGAATGAGCAGTTCTTC
v_call: TRBV12-3/TRBV12-4
j_call: TRBJ2-1
d_call: TRBD1
clone_size: few

cdr3_aa: CASRGTPGSPQHF
cdr3_nt: TGTGCCAGCAGAGGGACTCCGGGGAGTCCCCAGCATTTT
v_call: TRBV28
j_call: TRBJ1-5
d_call: NA
clone_size: few

cdr3_aa: CASSVTLAGEIGELFF
cdr3_nt: TGCGCCAGCAGCGTGACTCTAGCGGGAGAGATCGGGGAGCTGTTTTTT
v_call: TRBV5-1
j_call: TRBJ2-2
d_call: TRBD2
clone_size: few

cdr3_aa: CSARGTPGTGAYEQYF
cdr3_nt: TGCAGTGCTAGAGGGACCCCCGGGACAGGGGCCTACGAGCAGTACTTC
v_call: TRBV20-1
j_call: TRBJ2-7
d_call: TRBD1
clone_size: few

cdr3_aa: CASSSGLAAASYEQYF
cdr3_nt: TGTGCCAGCAGCTCCGGTCTAGCGGCAGCATCCTACGAGCAGTACTTC
v_call: TRBV12-3/TRBV12-4
j_call: TRBJ2-7
d_call: TRBD2
clone_size: medium-sized